The present entry profiles one T cell receptor beta chain with its context. The antigen remains undetermined. The data stem from a study of T cell clusters in autoimmune cytopenias. Whole-study results and caveats: Healthy donors had 2.5 to 3.5-fold more exclusive TRB clusters than active autoimmune hepatitis patients. Clustering suggested that physiological T cell clusters were missing in primary autoimmune cytopenia patients.

The CDR3 sequence is 13 residues long. Germline V gives CDR1 MNHEY, CDR2 SMNVEV (reference sequence). TRB rearrangements were amplified by touch-down multiplex PCR with mixed TRB-A/B primers. After re-calling the multiplex PCR reads, TCRdb lists one entry per CDR3 protein, DNA absent. Recorded here are about 2,500 distinct CDR3 sequences; the top ten clones represent 30% to 40%. About 37,500 genome equivalents of blood DNA were amplified for TRB. This sample also belongs to another study, concerning T cell repertoires in aging, cancer and after chemotherapy. From that second work: About 8.8 million TCR reads were in the whole dataset. Immunological memory after chemotherapy cannot be judged from the repertoire data.

Sequenced: peripheral blood. This clonotype was obtained from a human donor with an autoimmune cytopenia or autoimmune hepatitis (not recorded which). The genes are TRBV27 and TRBJ1-1. CDR3 protein: CASSFGRLTEAFF.